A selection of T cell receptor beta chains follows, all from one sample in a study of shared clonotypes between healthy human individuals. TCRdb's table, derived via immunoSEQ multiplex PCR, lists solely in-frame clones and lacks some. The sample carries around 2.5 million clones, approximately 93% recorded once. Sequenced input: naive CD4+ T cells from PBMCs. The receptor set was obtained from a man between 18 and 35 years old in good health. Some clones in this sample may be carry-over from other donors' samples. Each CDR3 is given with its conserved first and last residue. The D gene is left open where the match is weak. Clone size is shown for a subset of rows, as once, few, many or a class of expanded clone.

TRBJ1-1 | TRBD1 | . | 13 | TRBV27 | TGTGCCAGCAGTTGGGACAGAACCACTGAAGCTTTCTTT | CASSWDRTTEAFF
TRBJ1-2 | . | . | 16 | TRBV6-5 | TGTGCCAGCAGTTACTCGGGGGGGCCCGACGCCTATGGCTACACCTTC | CASSYSGGPDAYGYTF
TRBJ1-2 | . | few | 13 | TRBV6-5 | TGTGCCAGCAGTTACCGACAGAACTATGGCTACACCTTC | CASSYRQNYGYTF
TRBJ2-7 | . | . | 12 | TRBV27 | TGTGCCAGCAGGGACTACCGCTACGAGCAGTACTTC | CASRDYRYEQYF
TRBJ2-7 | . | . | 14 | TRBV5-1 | TGCGCCAGCAGCCCCAGGGACCGTGAGGCCGAGCAGTACTTC | CASSPRDREAEQYF
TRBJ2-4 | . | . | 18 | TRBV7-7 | TGTGCCAGCAGCTTAGTAGGTACAGAATCTATAGCCAAAAACATTCAGTACTTC | CASSLVGTESIAKNIQYF
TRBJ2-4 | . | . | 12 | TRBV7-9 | TGTGCCAGCAGCTTACCCCTTGGCATTCAGTACTTC | CASSLPLGIQYF
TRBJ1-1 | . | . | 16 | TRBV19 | TGTGCCAGTAGTATTCCCCGGGGCCTCAGAGGCACTGAAGCTTTCTTT | CASSIPRGLRGTEAFF
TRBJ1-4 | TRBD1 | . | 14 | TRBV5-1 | TGCGCCAGCAGCAAAAGACAGGGGAATGAAAAACTGTTTTTT | CASSKRQGNEKLFF
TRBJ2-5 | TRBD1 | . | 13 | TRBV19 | TGTGCCAGTAGTAATGACAGGGGAGAGACCCAGTACTTC | CASSNDRGETQYF
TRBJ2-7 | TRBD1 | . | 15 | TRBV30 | TGTGCCTGGAGTGACCTGGGACAGGTTCCGGGGGAGCAGTACTTC | CAWSDLGQVPGEQYF
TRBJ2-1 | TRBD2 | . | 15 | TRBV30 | TGTGCCTGGAACGCGCTAGCGGGAGTACCGAATGAGCAGTTCTTC | CAWNALAGVPNEQFF
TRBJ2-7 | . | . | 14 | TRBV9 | TGTGCCAGCAGCGGAGCCGGGGATTTTAGAGAGCAGTACTTC | CASSGAGDFREQYF
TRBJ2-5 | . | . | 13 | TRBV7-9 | TGTGCCAGCAGCTTCCGCACCACAGAGACCCAGTACTTC | CASSFRTTETQYF
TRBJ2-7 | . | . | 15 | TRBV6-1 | TGTGCCAGCAGTGAAGCCACTACGGGAGCATACGAGCAGTACTTC | CASSEATTGAYEQYF
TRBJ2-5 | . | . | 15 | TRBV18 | TGTGCCAGCTCACCACCCACAAGATACCAAGAGACCCAGTACTTC | CASSPPTRYQETQYF
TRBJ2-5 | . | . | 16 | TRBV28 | TGTGCCAGCAGTTCTTTTGGGGACAAGGTCCAAGAGACCCAGTACTTC | CASSSFGDKVQETQYF
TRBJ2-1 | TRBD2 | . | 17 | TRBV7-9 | TGTGCCAGCAGCCGGACTAGCGGGAGGGAATTGAAAAATGAGCAGTTCTTC | CASSRTSGRELKNEQFF
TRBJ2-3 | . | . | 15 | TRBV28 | TGTGCCAGCCGGTTGCCAGGGACTGGCACAGATACGCAGTATTTT | CASRLPGTGTDTQYF
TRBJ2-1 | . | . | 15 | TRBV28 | TGTGCCAGCAGTTTGAGCCTACGGACGTACAATGAGCAGTTCTTC | CASSLSLRTYNEQFF
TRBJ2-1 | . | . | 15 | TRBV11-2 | TGTGCCAGCAGCCGAACCCCGGAGGGCCTGGAGGAGCAGTTCTTC | CASSRTPEGLEEQFF
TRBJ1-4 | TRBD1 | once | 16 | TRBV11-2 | TGTGCCAGCGGGACCACAGGGGGCGCGGCGGGGGAAAAACTGTTTTTT | CASGTTGGAAGEKLFF
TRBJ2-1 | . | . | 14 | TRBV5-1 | TGCGCCAGCGGGACGGAACCGGTCCGTGGCGAGCAGTTCTTC | CASGTEPVRGEQFF
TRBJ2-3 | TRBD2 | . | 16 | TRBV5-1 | TGCGCCAGCAGCGCGGGGGGGCTAGCGGGCACAGATACGCAGTATTTT | CASSAGGLAGTDTQYF
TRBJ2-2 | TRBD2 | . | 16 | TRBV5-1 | TGCGCCAGCAGCCCGGGACTAGCGGCAAACACCGGGGAGCTGTTTTTT | CASSPGLAANTGELFF
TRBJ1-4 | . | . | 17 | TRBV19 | TGTGCCAGTAGTAGGCTAAGGGCCTTTGCAACTAATGAAAAACTGTTTTTT | CASSRLRAFATNEKLFF
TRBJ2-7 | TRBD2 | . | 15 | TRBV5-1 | TGCGCCAGCAGCTGGGGGACTAGCGGGATCTACGAGCAGTACTTC | CASSWGTSGIYEQYF
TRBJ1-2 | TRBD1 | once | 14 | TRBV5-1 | TGCGCCAGCAGCCAGACAGGGTTTAACTATGGCTACACCTTC | CASSQTGFNYGYTF
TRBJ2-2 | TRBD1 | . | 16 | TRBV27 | TGTGCCAGCAGTCCGCGACAGGGGGCGCGGACCGGGGAGCTGTTTTTT | CASSPRQGARTGELFF
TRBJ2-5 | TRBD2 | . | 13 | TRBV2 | TGTGCCAGCCAGCGGGAGCAGTCAGAGACCCAGTACTTC | CASQREQSETQYF
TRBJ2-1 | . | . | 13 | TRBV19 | TGTGCCAGTAGTCGACAGATTAACAATGAGCAGTTCTTC | CASSRQINNEQFF
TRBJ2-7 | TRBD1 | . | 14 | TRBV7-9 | TGTGCCAGCAGCCCCGCGAGGACAGGCTACGAGCAGTACTTC | CASSPARTGYEQYF
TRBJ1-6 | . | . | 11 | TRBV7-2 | TGTGCCAGCAGCGGTGATTCACCCCTCCACTTT | CASSGDSPLHF
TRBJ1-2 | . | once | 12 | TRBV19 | TGTGCCAGTAACGAGAGGGGGGAAGGCTACACCTTC | CASNERGEGYTF
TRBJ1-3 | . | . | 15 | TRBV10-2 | TGCGCCAGCAGTGCCTCGATGGTCTCTGGAAACACCATATATTTT | CASSASMVSGNTIYF
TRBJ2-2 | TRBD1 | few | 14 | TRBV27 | TGTGCCAGCAGTCGCGACAGGGCCACCGGGGAGCTGTTTTTT | CASSRDRATGELFF
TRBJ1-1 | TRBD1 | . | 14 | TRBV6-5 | TGTGCCAGCAGTAACAGGGGGTCGGACACTGAAGCTTTCTTT | CASSNRGSDTEAFF
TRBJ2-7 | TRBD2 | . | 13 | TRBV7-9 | TGTGCCAGCAGAACTAGCGGGACCTACGAGCAGTACTTC | CASRTSGTYEQYF
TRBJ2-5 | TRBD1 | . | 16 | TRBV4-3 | TGCGCCAGCAGCCAAGATCGGTGGACAGGGAAAGAGACCCAGTACTTC | CASSQDRWTGKETQYF
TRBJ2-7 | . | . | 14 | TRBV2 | TGTGCCAGCAACCCGGACGGCCTCGCCTACGAGCAGTACTTC | CASNPDGLAYEQYF
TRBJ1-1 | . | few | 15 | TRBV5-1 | TGCGCCAGCAGCTTAGTTTCCTCCCCTGCTACTGAAGCTTTCTTT | CASSLVSSPATEAFF
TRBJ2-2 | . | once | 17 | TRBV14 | TGTGCCAGCAGCCTAAATTACGGGACTGGATACACCGGGGAGCTGTTTTTT | CASSLNYGTGYTGELFF
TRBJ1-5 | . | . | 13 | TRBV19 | TGTGCCAGTAGCTTACAGAACAATCAGCCCCAGCATTTT | CASSLQNNQPQHF
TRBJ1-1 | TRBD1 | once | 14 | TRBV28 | TGTGCCAGCAGTGGGGCGGGTGAGGACAGGGAAGCTTTCTTT | CASSGAGEDREAFF
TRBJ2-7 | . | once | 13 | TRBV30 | TGTGCCACGTCGCCGGGACTCGACTACGAGCAGTACTTC | CATSPGLDYEQYF
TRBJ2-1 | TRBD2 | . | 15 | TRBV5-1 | TGCGCCAGCAGCTCCATAGCGGGGTCCTACAATGAGCAGTTCTTC | CASSSIAGSYNEQFF
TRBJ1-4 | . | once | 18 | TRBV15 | TGTGCCACCAGCAGAGGACCTCTTGGCCTCTTTTCTAATGAAAAACTGTTTTTT | CATSRGPLGLFSNEKLFF
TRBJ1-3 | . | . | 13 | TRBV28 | TGTGCCAGCCTTTCCCATCTAGGAAACACCATATATTTT | CASLSHLGNTIYF
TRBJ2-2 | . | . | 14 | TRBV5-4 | TGTGCCAGCAGCCTAGCCGAGGGCACCGGGGAGCTGTTTTTT | CASSLAEGTGELFF
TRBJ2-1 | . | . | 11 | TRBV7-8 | TGTGCCAGCAGCTTAGACGGGGCGGAGTTCTTC | CASSLDGAEFF
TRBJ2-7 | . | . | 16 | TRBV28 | TGTGCCAGCAGTTTATCTTCCGGGGGCCTTCCCTACGAGCAGTACTTC | CASSLSSGGLPYEQYF
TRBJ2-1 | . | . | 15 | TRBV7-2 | TGTGCCAGCAGCTTAGTGGCGGGGGCCGTTGGGGAGCAGTTCTTC | CASSLVAGAVGEQFF
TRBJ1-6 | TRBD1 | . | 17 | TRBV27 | TGTGCCAGCAGTTTGTCTGGGGGACAGGCCAATAATTCACCCCTCCACTTT | CASSLSGGQANNSPLHF
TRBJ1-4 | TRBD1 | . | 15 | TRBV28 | TGTGCCAGCAGTTTAAGGACAGGGTTCGATGAAAAACTGTTTTTT | CASSLRTGFDEKLFF
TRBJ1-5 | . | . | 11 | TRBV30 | TGTGCCTGGGGGCAAAATCAGCCCCAGCATTTT | CAWGQNQPQHF
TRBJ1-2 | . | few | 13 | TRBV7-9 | TGTGCCAGCAGCTATGGCCCACTCGATGGCTACACCTTC | CASSYGPLDGYTF
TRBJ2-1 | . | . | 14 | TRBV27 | TGTGCCAGCAGTTTATATGGCACCTACAATGAGCAGTTCTTC | CASSLYGTYNEQFF